This T cell receptor beta chain stems from a study of technical replicates of blood from a few donors. The protocol was immunoSEQ multiplex PCR, while the TCRdb copy is restricted to in-frame clones and leaves out a portion. The table shows tens of thousands of clones, with around 96% occurring only once. This CDR3 region has 18 residues. CDR1 and CDR2 from the germline V gene are SEHNR and FQNEAQ (reference sequence). V lost 3 bases to trimming and J lost 0 bases, with 19 bases between them. The chain combines TRBV7-9 with TRBJ2-3; perhaps TRBD2 as D (6 bases). This TCR came from a human donor in good health. The source material was T cells isolated from PBMCs. The CDR3 nucleotides are TGTGCCAGCAGCTTCAACCGGGACTCTCGTTCTAGCACAGATACGCAGTATTTT. Amino acid sequence: CASSFNRDSRSSTDTQYF.